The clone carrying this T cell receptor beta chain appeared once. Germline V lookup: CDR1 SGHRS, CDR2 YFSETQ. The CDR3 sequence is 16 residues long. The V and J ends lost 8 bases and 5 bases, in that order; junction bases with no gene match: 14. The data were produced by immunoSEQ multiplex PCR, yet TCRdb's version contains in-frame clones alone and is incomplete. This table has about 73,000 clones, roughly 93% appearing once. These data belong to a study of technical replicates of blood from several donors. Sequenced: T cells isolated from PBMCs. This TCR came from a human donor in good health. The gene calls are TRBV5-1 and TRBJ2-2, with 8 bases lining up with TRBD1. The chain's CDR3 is CARDTDRDIETGELFF. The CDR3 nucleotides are TGCGCCAGGGATACGGACAGGGATATTGAGACCGGGGAGCTGTTTTTT.